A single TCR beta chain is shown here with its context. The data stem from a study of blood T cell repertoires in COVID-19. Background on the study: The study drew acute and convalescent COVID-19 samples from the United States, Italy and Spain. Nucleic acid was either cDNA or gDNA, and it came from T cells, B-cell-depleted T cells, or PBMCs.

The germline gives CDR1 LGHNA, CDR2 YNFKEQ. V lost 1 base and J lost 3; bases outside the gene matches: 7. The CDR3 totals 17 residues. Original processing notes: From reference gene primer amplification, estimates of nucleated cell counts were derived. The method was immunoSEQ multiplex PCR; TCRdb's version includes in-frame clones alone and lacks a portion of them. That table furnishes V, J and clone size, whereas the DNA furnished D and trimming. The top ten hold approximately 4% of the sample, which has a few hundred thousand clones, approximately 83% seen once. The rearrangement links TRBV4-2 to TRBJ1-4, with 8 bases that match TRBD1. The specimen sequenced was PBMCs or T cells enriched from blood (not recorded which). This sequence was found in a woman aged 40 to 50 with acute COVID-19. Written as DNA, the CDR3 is TGTGCCAGCAGCCAAGGGTTCAGGGGGCAGGCTAATGAAAAACTGTTTTTT. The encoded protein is CASSQGFRGQANEKLFF.